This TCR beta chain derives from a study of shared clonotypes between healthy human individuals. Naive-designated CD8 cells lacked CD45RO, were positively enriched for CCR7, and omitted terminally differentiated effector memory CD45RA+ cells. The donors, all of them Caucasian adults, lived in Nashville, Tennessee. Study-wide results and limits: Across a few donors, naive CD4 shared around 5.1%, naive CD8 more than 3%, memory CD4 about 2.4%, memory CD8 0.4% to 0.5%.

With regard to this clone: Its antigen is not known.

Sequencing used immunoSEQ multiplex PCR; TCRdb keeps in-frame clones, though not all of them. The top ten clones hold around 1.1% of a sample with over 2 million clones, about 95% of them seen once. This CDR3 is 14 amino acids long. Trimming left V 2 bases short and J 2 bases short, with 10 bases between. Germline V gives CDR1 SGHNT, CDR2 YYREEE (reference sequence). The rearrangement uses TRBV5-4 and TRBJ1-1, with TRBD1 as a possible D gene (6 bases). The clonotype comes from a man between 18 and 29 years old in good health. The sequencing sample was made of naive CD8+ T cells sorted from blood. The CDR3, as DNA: TGTGCCAGCAGCTTCCCGGGACAAAACACTGAAGCTTTCTTT. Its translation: CASSFPGQNTEAFF.